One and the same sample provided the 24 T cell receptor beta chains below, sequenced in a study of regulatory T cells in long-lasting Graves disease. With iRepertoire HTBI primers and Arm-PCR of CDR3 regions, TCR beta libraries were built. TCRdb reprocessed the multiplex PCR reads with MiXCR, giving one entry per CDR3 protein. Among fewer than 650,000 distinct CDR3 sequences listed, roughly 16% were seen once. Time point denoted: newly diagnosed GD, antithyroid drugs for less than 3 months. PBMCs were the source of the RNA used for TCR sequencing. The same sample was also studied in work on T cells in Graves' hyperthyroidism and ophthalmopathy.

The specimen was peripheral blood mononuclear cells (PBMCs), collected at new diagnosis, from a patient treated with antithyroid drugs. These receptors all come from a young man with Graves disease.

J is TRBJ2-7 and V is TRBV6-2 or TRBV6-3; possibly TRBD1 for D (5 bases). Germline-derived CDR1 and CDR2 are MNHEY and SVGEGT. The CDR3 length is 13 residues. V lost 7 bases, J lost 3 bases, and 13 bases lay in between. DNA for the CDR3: TGTGCCAGCACAGGGCAAAACATCTACGAGCAGTACTTC. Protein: CASTGQNIYEQYF.

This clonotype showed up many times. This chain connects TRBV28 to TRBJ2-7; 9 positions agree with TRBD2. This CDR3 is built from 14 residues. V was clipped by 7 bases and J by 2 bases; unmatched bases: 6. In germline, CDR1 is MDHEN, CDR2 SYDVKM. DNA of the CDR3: TGTGCCAGCAACCTTAGCGGGGGCACCTACGAGCAGTACTTC. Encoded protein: CASNLSGGTYEQYF.

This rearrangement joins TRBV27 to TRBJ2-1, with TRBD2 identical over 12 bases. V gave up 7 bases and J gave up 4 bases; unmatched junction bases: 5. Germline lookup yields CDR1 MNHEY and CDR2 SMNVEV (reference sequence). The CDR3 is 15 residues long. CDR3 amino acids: CASTSSGRGYNEQFF. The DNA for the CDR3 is TGTGCCAGCACATCTAGCGGGAGGGGGTACAATGAGCAGTTCTTC.

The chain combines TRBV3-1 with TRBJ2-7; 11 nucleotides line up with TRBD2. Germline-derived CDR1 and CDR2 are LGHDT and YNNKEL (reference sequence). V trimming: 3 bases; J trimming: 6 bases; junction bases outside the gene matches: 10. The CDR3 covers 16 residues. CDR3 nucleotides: TGTGCCAGCAGCCAGGTAGCGGGAGGGCGCCCAAGCGAGCAGTACTTC. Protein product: CASSQVAGGRPSEQYF.

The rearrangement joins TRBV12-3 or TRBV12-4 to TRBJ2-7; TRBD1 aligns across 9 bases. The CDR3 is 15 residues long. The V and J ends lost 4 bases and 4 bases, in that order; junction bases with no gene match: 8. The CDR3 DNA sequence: TGTGCCAGCAGTTACCGGGACAGGGTGGGGTACGAGCAGTACTTC. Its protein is CASSYRDRVGYEQYF.

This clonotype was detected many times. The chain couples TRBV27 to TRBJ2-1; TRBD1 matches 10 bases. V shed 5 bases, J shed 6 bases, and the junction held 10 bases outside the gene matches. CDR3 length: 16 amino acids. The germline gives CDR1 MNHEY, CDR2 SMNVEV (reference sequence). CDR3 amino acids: CASSHRVGQGGNEQFF. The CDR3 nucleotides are TGTGCCAGCAGTCACCGGGTAGGACAGGGGGGCAATGAGCAGTTCTTC.

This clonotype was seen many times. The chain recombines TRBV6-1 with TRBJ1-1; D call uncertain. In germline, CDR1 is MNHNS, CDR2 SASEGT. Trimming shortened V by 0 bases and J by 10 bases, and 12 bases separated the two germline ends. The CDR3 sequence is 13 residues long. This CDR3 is CASSEAIGSGAFF. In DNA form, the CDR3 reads TGTGCCAGCAGTGAAGCTATAGGGTCGGGAGCTTTCTTT.

The CDR3 loop reads CASSETDRGNTIYF. The DNA for the CDR3 is TGTGCCAGCAGCGAGACAGACAGGGGCAACACCATATATTTT. The chain is built from TRBV9 and TRBJ1-3, with 8 bases lining up with TRBD1. This CDR3 comprises 14 residues. Per the germline V gene, CDR1 is SGDLS and CDR2 is YYNGEE. V lost 3 bases to trimming and J lost 7 bases; unmatched junction nucleotides: 6.

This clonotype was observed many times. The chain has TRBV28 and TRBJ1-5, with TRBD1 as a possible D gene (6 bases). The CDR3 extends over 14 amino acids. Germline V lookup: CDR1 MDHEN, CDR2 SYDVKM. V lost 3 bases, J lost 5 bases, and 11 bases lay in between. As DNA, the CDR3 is TGTGCCAGCAGTTTTCGGGGGGGCGATCAGCCCCAGCATTTT. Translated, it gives CASSFRGGDQPQHF.

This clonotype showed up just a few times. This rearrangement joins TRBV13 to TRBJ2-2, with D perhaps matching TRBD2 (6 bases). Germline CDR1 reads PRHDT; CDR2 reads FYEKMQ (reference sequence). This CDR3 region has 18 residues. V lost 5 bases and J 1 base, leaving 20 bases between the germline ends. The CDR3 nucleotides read TGTGCCAGCAGCACAACCGCCAACCGGGAGATGAACACCGGGGAGCTGTTTTTT. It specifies CASSTTANREMNTGELFF.

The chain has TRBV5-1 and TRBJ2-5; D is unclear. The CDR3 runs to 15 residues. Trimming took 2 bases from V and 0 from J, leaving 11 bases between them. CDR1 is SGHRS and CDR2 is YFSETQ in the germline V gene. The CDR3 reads CASSFSGGDQETQYF. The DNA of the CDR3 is TGCGCCAGCAGCTTTTCAGGCGGAGACCAAGAGACCCAGTACTTC. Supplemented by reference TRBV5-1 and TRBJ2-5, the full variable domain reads KAGVTQTPRYLIKTRGQQVTLSCSPISGHRSVSWYQQTPGQGLQFLFEYFSETQRNKGNFPGRFSGRQFSNSRSEMNVSTLELGDSALYLCASSFSGGDQETQYFGPGTRLLVL.

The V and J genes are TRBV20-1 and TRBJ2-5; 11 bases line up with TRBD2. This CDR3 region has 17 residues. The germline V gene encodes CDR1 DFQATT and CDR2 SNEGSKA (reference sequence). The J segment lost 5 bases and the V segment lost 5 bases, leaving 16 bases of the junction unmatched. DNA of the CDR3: TGCAGTGCTCGGGGGGGGCTAGCGGGAGGAGGAGGGGAGACCCAGTACTTC. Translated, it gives CSARGGLAGGGGETQYF.

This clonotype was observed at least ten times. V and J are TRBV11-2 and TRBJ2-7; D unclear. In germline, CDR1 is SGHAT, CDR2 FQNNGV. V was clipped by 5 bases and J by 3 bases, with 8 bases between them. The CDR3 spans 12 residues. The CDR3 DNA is TGTGCCAGCAGCCGCCCTTTCTACGAGCAGTACTTC. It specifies CASSRPFYEQYF.

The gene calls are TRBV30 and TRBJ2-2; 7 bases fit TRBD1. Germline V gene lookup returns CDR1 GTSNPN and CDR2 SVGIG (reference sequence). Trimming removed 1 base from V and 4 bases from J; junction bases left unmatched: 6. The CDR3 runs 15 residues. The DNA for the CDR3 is TGTGCCTGGAGTGATGTAGGGGGCAGCACCGGGGAGCTGTTTTTT. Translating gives CAWSDVGGSTGELFF.

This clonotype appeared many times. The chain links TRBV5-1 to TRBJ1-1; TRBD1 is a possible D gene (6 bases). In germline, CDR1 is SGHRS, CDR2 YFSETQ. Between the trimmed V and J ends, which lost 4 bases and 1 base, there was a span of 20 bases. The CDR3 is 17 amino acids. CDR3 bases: TGCGCCAGCAGCGCGTCACAGGGATCGGGTAGGAACACTGAAGCTTTCTTT. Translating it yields CASSASQGSGRNTEAFF.

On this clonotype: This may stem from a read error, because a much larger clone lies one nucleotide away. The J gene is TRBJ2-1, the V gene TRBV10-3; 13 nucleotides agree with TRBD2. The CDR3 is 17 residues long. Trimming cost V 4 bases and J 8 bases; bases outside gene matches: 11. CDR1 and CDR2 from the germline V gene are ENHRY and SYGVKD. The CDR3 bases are TGTGCCATCAGTGTCCGCTCAGGACTAGCGGGAGTGGATGAGCAGTTCTTC. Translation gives CAISVRSGLAGVDEQFF.

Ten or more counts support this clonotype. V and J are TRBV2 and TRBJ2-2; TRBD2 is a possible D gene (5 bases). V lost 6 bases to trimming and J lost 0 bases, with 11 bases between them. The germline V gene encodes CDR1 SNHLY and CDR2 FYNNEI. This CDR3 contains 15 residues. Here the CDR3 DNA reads TGTGCCAGCAGCGTTCAAGCGGCGAACACCGGGGAGCTGTTTTTT. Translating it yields CASSVQAANTGELFF.

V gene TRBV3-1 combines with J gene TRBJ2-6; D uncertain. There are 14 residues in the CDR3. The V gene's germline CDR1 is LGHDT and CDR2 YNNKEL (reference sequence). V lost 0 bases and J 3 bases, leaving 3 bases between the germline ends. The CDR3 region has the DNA TGTGCCAGCAGCCAAGATGTTGGGGCCAACGTCCTGACTTTC. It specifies CASSQDVGANVLTF.

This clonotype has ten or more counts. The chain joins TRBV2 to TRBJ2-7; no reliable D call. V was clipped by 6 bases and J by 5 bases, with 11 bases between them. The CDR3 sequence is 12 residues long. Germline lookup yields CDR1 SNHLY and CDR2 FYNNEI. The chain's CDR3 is CASRLGAHEQYF. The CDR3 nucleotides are TGTGCCAGCAGATTAGGTGCCCACGAGCAGTACTTC.

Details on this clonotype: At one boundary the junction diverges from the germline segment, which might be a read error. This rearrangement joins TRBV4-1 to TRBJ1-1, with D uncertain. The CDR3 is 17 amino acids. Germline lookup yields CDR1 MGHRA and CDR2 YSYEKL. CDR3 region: CANSQDRPRLILTEAFF. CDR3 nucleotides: TGCGCCAACAGCCAAGATAGGCCCAGACTGATTTTAACTGAAGCTTTCTTT.

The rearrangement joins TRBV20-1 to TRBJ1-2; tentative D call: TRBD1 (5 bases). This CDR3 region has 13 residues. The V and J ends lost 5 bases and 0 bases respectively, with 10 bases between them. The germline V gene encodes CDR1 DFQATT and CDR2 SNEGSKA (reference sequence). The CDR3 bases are TGCAGTGCTGAGCGACAGCCTAACTATGGCTACACCTTC. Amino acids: CSAERQPNYGYTF.

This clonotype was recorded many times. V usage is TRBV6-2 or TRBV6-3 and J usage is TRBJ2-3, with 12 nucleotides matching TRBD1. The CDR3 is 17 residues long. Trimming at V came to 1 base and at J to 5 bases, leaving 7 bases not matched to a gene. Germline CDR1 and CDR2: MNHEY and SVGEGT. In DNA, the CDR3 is TGTGCCAGCAGTTACTGGGGACAGGGGGCGCCGGGAGATACGCAGTATTTT. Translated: CASSYWGQGAPGDTQYF.

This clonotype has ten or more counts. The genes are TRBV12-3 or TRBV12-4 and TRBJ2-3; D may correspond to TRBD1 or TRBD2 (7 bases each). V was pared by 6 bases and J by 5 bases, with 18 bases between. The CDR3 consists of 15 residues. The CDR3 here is CASRMASRGGDTQYF. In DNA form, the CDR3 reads TGTGCCAGCAGGATGGCGTCCAGGGGGGGAGATACGCAGTATTTT.

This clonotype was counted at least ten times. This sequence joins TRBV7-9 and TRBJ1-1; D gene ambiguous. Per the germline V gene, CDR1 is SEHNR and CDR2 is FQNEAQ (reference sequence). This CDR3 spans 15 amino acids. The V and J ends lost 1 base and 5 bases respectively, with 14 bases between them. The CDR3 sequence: CASSLELGGGTEAFF. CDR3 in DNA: TGTGCCAGCAGCTTAGAACTAGGCGGCGGTACTGAAGCTTTCTTT.